This TCR beta chain came from a study of Graves' ophthalmopathy and Graves' hyperthyroidism (dated by TCRdb to the late 2010s). About the full investigation: Hyperthyroidism was defined as stable when no progression to ophthalmopathy occurred within 18 months of follow-up. TCR beta repertoire signatures were used to distinguish Graves' ophthalmopathy from Graves' hyperthyroidism and to predict progression to ophthalmopathy. In total, 135 blood samples were TCR-sequenced: 43 ophthalmopathy, 80 or so hyperthyroidism and about 17 hyperthyroidism-to-ophthalmopathy patients. To explore V-J signatures that separate ophthalmopathy from hyperthyroidism, a discovery set of approximately 100 patients was enrolled, consisting of about 41 with ophthalmopathy and some 59 with stable hyperthyroidism. For independent validation, a separate cohort was made up of some 19 hyperthyroidism patients plus 17 patients who later progressed from hyperthyroidism to ophthalmopathy. In more than five hyperthyroidism patients, T-cell repertoires of thyroid tissue and blood were compared. Following sampling, methimazole starting at 30 mg daily was administered to hyperthyroidism patients, and high-dose intravenous methylprednisolone was administered to ophthalmopathy patients. What the study reported, not specific to this receptor: Most expanded thyroid clonotypes with frequency above 0.001 were also detected in blood, suggesting blood repertoires may reflect the thyroid immune response. In validation, the model predicted ophthalmopathy progression with about 70% sensitivity and about 77% specificity; 12 predicted patients were CT-confirmed with GO in a median of 6.5 months. In cross-validation, the 13-signature model distinguished ophthalmopathy from stable hyperthyroidism with approximately 85% sensitivity and around 82% specificity, and in the test set the corresponding values were approximately 80% and 68%. No statistical method was used to predetermine the sample size, and group allocation was not hidden from the investigators.

For repertoire sequencing, TCR beta CDR3 regions were amplified from RNA transcripts. A first-round RT-PCR used HTBI primers with the Qiagen OneStep RT-PCR kit, followed by a second-round multiplex PCR, size selection and purification. Sequencing of the libraries was carried out on an Illumina HiSeq2000 in paired-end mode with 100 bp reads. In the paper's pipeline: Reads were processed with SOAPnuke, discarding reads with adapters, uncalled bases, mean Phred below 15, or no exact constant-primer or identifier match. High-quality paired reads were merged with COPE v1.2.5. Each unique nucleotide sequence was defined as a clonotype, and clonotypes were aligned to IMGT TRB V, D and J references with MiTCR v1.1. The analysis was limited to V-J combinations with a frequency above 0.0001, which together covered 98% to 99.2% of repertoires. For each V-J combination, a TCR clonal expansion and chaos score was defined as F50 clonal expansion divided by the chaos observed in the TCRdist matrix. Welch's t-statistics and random forest were used to reduce the features to approximately 13 V-J combinations, which were then used as input to a naive Bayes classifier. The similarity between thyroid and blood repertoires was quantified using the Morisita-Horn index. TCRdb took the public reads, trimmed them with fastp at Q25, ran MiXCR for clone calling and kept in-frame beta chains. Each CDR3 protein gets just one entry, which takes the most common genes and DNA from the rows behind it. TCRdb's processing, not the study's, gives the V and J calls here. This sample has about 500,000 distinct CDR3 sequences in its table, and about two fifths of those were observed once. About 4.2% of the sample is taken by the ten largest.

Hyperthyroidism patients were newly diagnosed, with disease duration under 2 months, and aged 18 to 65 years. Anyone with other autoimmune diseases, uncontrolled infections, pregnancy or lactation was excluded from the study. Clinical symptoms, serum thyroxine, TRAb, thyroid ultrasound and orbital computed tomography formed the basis of the diagnosis. Total RNA was extracted using Trizol reagent, and RNA quality was checked on an Agilent 2100 Bioanalyzer. Trimmed from V: 5 bases; trimmed from J: 2 bases; junction bases lacking a gene match: 10. Spanning cysteine to phenylalanine, the CDR3 consists of 16 amino acids. Just the 48-base CDR3 DNA is kept, in frame starting at base 1. The germline V gene yields SGHVS for CDR1 and FNYEAQ for CDR2. This clonotype was counted only a few times. The antigen it binds to is not known. Per-base quality was not reported, and no clone a single base away is much larger than it.

The rearranged segments are TRBV7-6 and TRBJ2-3; 7 of the junction bases match TRBD1. The sequenced material came from peripheral blood or thyroid tissue (not recorded which). This TCR came from an adult man with Graves' hyperthyroidism. The CDR3: CASSPRQGSVTDTQYF. The DNA reads TGTGCCAGCAGCCCACGACAGGGCTCGGTCACAGATACGCAGTATTTT.